The source of this TCR beta chain is a study of T cell responses to AZD1222 COVID-19 vaccine. Method: immunoSEQ multiplex PCR; TCRdb's copy keeps in-frame clones and lacks some. The table lists about 96,000 clones, over 75% of them singletons, with about 2.9% in the top ten. CDR1 is MNHEY, CDR2 SMNVEV, per germline (reference sequence). Trimming stripped 5 bases from V and 0 bases from J, with 17 bases between. The CDR3 spans 18 residues. A note on this clone: Its matching antigen is unknown.

Study conclusions and caveats: Only five to seven AZD1222 recipients tested seropositive at baseline. Spike-specific TCR repertoires showed rising breadth and depth after two AZD1222 doses.

This TCR came from an adult in good health. The chain links TRBV27 to TRBJ2-6, with D possibly being TRBD1 (6 bases). The source was peripheral blood, collected on day 0 of AZD1222 vaccination. The CDR3 reads CASSPWGHYSSGANVLTF. CDR3 DNA: TGTGCCAGCAGTCCTTGGGGACACTATAGCTCTGGGGCCAACGTCCTGACTTTC.